The clone carrying this T cell receptor beta chain was counted a few times. Its target is not known. The data were taken from a study of post-analysis software for immune sequencing data. Study-wide results and caveats: TRBV segments more frequent in patients than in controls numbered about five and included TRBV5-6, TRBV5-1 and TRBV20-1.

The germline V gene has CDR1 SEHNR and CDR2 FQNEAQ (reference sequence). V lost 5 bases, J lost 4 bases, and 2 bases stayed unmatched. This CDR3 region has 13 residues. Prepared TCR beta cDNA libraries contained unique molecular identifiers. MiXCR, run by TCRdb on the PCR reads, gives a single entry per CDR3 protein. The table has around 440,000 distinct CDR3 sequences, approximately 46% seen once. The sequence derives from a girl aged 10-17 years with multiple sclerosis. The sequenced material came from blood. The chain carries TRBV7-9 and TRBJ2-7; 10 bases map to TRBD1. The CDR3: CASSGTGDYEQYF. The CDR3 DNA reads as TGTGCCAGCAGCGGGACAGGGGATTACGAGCAGTACTTC.